This TCR beta chain was captured by sequencing in a study of blood T cell repertoires in COVID-19. Study details: Researchers got acute and convalescent COVID-19 samples from the United States, Italy and Spain.

Per the original methods: Researchers report that nucleated cell counts were estimated from reference gene primer amplification. The data were produced by immunoSEQ multiplex PCR, yet TCRdb's version contains in-frame clones alone and is incomplete. Clone size and the V and J calls come from that table; the DNA yielded D and trimming. Among over 150,000 clones, less than 95% were seen once, and the ten largest hold 0.6% to 0.9%. It was during active infection that Seattle patients were enrolled and then longitudinally followed. The source material was peripheral blood. This receptor was taken from a man aged 25-45 years with COVID-19, enrolled during active disease.

CDR3 coding DNA: TGTGCCAGCAGCCCGGGGGAACGCGTGGGAGATACGCAGTATTTT. Translated, it gives CASSPGERVGDTQYF. V is TRBV7-3 and J is TRBJ2-3, with D maybe TRBD2 (6 bases). The CDR3 has 15 residues. V shed 5 bases and J shed 5 bases, with 17 bases lying between them. Germline values: CDR1 SGHTA, CDR2 FQGTGA.